Detailed here is one T cell receptor (beta chain). Trimming left V 5 bases short and J 1 base short, with 8 bases between. CDR1 MNHNY and CDR2 SVGAGI come from the germline V gene (reference sequence). The CDR3 extends over 13 amino acids. PCR involved 60 Vbeta and 13 Jbeta primers. TCRdb's table, derived via immunoSEQ multiplex PCR, lists solely in-frame clones and lacks some. This table has 200,000 to 300,000 clones, approximately 84% appearing once. The sample belongs to a study of cytomegalovirus exposure and HLA in healthy donors. The genes are TRBV6-6 and TRBJ1-1, with D hard to call. Sequencing input: PBMCs. The receptor was isolated from a woman aged 40 to 55 in good health and CMV-seropositive. The CDR3 region is CASSDTANTEAFF. CDR3 nucleotide sequence: TGTGCCAGCAGTGACACTGCGAACACTGAAGCTTTCTTT.